The entry below describes one TCR beta chain. This sample stems from a study of shared clonotypes between healthy human individuals. Losses at the gene ends were 5 bases for V and 0 bases for J; bases not matched to a gene: 3. Germline V gives CDR1 SEHNR, CDR2 FQNEAQ (reference sequence). The length of the CDR3 is 15 residues. Per the authors' pipeline: As immunoSEQ supplied junction-only sequences (without quality scores), filtering differed. TCRdb keeps only in-frame clones here, not all; method: immunoSEQ multiplex PCR. V and J calls and clone size are given by that table; D and trimming were obtained from the DNA. The sample has millions of clones; around 94% are singletons.

This TCR was recovered from a man between 18 and 35 years old in good health. The chain links TRBV7-9 to TRBJ1-4; TRBD1 matches 7 bases. Sequencing was carried out using naive CD4+ T cells sorted from blood. Indicated subset: CD45RA+ positively selected. The CDR3 bases are TGTGCCAGCAGCGCCGGACAGGCAACTAATGAAAAACTGTTTTTT. Residues: CASSAGQATNEKLFF.